This T cell receptor (beta chain) derives from a study of metastatic and nonmetastatic thyroid tumors. Study as a whole: Both malignant and benign thyroid patients supplied peripheral blood and tumor or nodule tissue samples, across which the repertoires of these patients were then compared. Points from the study as a whole: As reported, TCR beta diversity in blood and tumor was significantly higher in malignant thyroid tumors than in benign nodules.

As for this clone: Its antigen remains unknown. The junction shows a germline mismatch at one end, possibly a read error.

In germline, CDR1 is SGHRS, CDR2 YFSETQ. The CDR3 extends over 14 amino acids. Treatment of any kind had been given to no patient before thyroid surgery. Study processing details: A classifier for distant metastasis in papillary thyroid cancer was constructed using CDR3 differences observed across clinicopathological groups. MiXCR reprocessed the PCR reads for TCRdb. These V and J calls are TCRdb output, not the study's own analysis. The table records 53,000 or so clones, 20% to 25% of them present only once. The source is a female donor with papillary thyroid cancer or a benign thyroid nodule (not recorded which). Some clones in this sample may be carry-over from other donors' samples. The material sequenced was blood. J is TRBJ2-1 and V is TRBV5-1, with 8 bases identical to TRBD2. CDR3 region: CASSLELADNGQFF. Here the CDR3 DNA reads TGCGCCAGCAGCTTGGAACTAGCGGACAATGGGCAGTTCTTC.